This paragraph covers one T cell receptor (beta chain) sequence. This sample was included in a study of T cell changes during pregnancy in multiple sclerosis. CDR1 and CDR2 from the germline V gene are SGHTA and FQGNSA. This CDR3 region has 17 residues. Trimming at V came to 1 base and at J to 2 bases, leaving 8 bases not matched to a gene. Produced via immunoSEQ multiplex PCR; TCRdb's table is partial and in-frame only. The sample consists of tens of thousands of clones, approximately 96% of them appearing once. This sample comprised peripheral blood, obtained in the second trimester of pregnancy. The origin of this receptor is a female donor with multiple sclerosis, enrolled in a pregnancy study. The rearrangement uses TRBV7-2 and TRBJ1-5, with 7 bases fitting TRBD1. CDR3 in DNA: TGTGCCAGCAGCTTAGTCCCAGGGGGGTTGGGCAATCAGCCCCAGCATTTT. It codes for CASSLVPGGLGNQPQHF.